These T cell receptor beta chains were read from a single sample in a study of T cell repertoires in cytomegalovirus infection. For these TCRs, the target antigens are not known. TCRdb independently ran MiXCR on the reads; one entry per CDR3 protein. The sample yields about 570,000 distinct CDR3 sequences, just under 40% seen once. The specimen comprised cultured PBMCs, sampled from culture after CMV antigen stimulation. These receptors were taken from a human donor in good health (CMV status not recorded). Some clones in this sample may be carry-over from other donors' samples. Both conserved end residues are part of each CDR3. A D gene is named only where the DNA matches it firmly. The listing skips clone size in some rows; elsewhere it reads once, few, many or a size class.

cdr3_aa	clone_size	v_call	d_call
CASSERLWGAGEVNEQFF	.	TRBV6-1	TRBD2
CASSLVQGAGGYTF	.	TRBV12-3/TRBV12-4	TRBD1
CASSRSSGGRARNEQFF	.	TRBV12-3/TRBV12-4	TRBD2
CASSLGLAHGNEQFF	.	TRBV5-1	TRBD2
CASSLATIPAIQFF	.	TRBV7-2	.
CASSPSSFEQYF	.	TRBV7-4	.
CASRYSVRNEKLFF	many	TRBV4-2	.
CASSWTETLGYGYTF	.	TRBV7-6	.
CASSSPAGRSYNEQFF	.	TRBV28	TRBD2
CASTPGSSNQPQHF	.	TRBV12-3/TRBV12-4	.
CASSLSTEKLFF	.	TRBV28	.
CASSPMTSGGRDTQYF	.	TRBV28	TRBD2